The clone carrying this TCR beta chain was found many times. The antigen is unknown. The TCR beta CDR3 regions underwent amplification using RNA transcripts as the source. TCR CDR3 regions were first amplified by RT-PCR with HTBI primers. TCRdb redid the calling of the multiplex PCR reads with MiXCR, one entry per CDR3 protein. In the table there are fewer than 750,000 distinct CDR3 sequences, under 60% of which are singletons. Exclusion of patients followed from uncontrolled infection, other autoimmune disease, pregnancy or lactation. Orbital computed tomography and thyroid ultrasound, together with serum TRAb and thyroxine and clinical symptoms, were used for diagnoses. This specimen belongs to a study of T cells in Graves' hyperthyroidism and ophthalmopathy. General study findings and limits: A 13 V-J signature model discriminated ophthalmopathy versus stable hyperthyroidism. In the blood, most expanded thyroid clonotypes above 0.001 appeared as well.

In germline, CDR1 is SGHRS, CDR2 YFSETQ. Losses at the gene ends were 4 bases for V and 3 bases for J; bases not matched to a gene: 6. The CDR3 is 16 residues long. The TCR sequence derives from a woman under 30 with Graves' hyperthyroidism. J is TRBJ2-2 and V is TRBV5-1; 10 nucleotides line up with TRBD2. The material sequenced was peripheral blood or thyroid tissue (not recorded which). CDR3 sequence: CASSTSGRADTGELFF. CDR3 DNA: TGCGCCAGCAGCACCAGCGGGAGGGCCGACACCGGGGAGCTGTTTTTT.